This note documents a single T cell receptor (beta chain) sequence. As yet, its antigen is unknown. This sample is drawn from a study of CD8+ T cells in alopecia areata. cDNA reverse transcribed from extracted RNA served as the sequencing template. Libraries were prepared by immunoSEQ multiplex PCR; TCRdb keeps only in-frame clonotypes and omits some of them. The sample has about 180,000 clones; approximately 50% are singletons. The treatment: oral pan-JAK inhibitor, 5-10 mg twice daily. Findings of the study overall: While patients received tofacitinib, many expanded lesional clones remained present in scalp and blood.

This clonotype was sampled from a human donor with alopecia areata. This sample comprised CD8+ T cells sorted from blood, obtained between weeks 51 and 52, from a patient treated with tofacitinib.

The CDR3 sequence: CASSLEGYNEQFF. The CDR3 DNA sequence: TGTGCCAGCAGTTTAGAAGGGTACAATGAGCAGTTCTTC. This chain links TRBV27 with TRBJ2-1, with unresolved D. CDR3 length equals 13 residues. Germline V gene sequence: CDR1 MNHEY, CDR2 SMNVEV (reference sequence). V lost 2 bases, J lost 4 bases, and 6 bases lay in between.